These 12 T cell receptor beta chains came from one sample sequenced in a study of cytomegalovirus exposure and HLA in healthy donors (dated by TCRdb to 2016 to 2017). Libraries were made using the immunoSEQ multiplex PCR assay. A mixture of 60 forward primers for TCR Vbeta segments and 13 reverse primers for TCR Jbeta segments was used in the multiplex PCR. TCRdb retrieved this table from immuneACCESS and kept in-frame rearrangements only. Not all clones are present; in checked studies, unresolved V genes account for under half, and no reason is known for the remainder. The sample table contains roughly 160,000 clones; only one count was recorded for roughly 80% of them. About 2.5% of the sample is in the top ten clones. The sample was PBMCs. The receptors originated from a male donor in good health and CMV-seronegative.

There are a few counts of this clone. The chain is built from TRBV10-3 and TRBJ2-5; D is possibly TRBD2 (5 bases). Per the germline V gene, CDR1 is ENHRY and CDR2 is SYGVKD. Between the trimmed V and J ends, which lost 3 bases and 4 bases, there was a span of 9 bases. The CDR3 is made up of 13 amino acids. This chain's CDR3 is CAISESGGETQYF. DNA of the CDR3: TGTGCCATCAGTGAAAGCGGAGGAGAGACCCAGTACTTC.

The chain links TRBV6-5 to TRBJ1-2; no clear D. Germline V gives CDR1 MNHEY, CDR2 SVGAGI. Trimming shortened V by 8 bases and J by 0 bases, and 13 bases separated the two germline ends. This CDR3 comprises 14 residues. CDR3 sequence (DNA): TGTGCCAGCGGTTTATCCGGAGCTAACTATGGCTACACCTTC. Its translation is CASGLSGANYGYTF.

As to this clone: One end of the junction varies from germline; a read error may be responsible. The chain uses TRBV6-1 and TRBJ2-3, with a tentative D call TRBD1 (6 bases). This CDR3 is built from 13 residues. CDR1 is MNHNS, CDR2 SASEGT, per germline. This CDR3 is CASSVQGTGTQYF. The CDR3 bases are TGTGCCAGCAGTGTACAGGGAACAGGTACGCAGTATTTT.

The chain employs TRBV7-9 and TRBJ1-2; D possibly corresponds to TRBD1 (6 bases). CDR3 size: 16 residues. Trimming shortened V by 5 bases and J by 2 bases, and 18 bases separated the two germline ends. Germline V gene sequence: CDR1 SEHNR, CDR2 FQNEAQ (reference sequence). This CDR3 is CASSPTGGGPNYGYTF. CDR3 in DNA: TGTGCCAGCAGCCCCACTGGCGGGGGGCCCAACTATGGCTACACCTTC.

The chain recombines TRBV30 with TRBJ2-2, with D possibly TRBD1 on 6 matching bases. V lost 6 bases, J lost 0 bases, and 11 bases lay in between. The germline gives CDR1 GTSNPN, CDR2 SVGIG (reference sequence). The CDR3 runs 14 residues. In DNA, the CDR3 is TGTGCCTGCGGAAGGACAGCGAACACCGGGGAGCTGTTTTTT. Amino acids: CACGRTANTGELFF.

The chain combines TRBV7-2 with TRBJ2-1; D is perhaps TRBD1 (5 bases). The CDR3 has 14 amino acids. Trimming pared 0 bases from V and 7 bases from J, leaving 10 bases between. The germline V gene encodes CDR1 SGHTA and CDR2 FQGNSA. Written as DNA, the CDR3 is TGTGCCAGCAGCTTAGCGGGGCCAAGGAATGAGCAGTTCTTC. It codes for CASSLAGPRNEQFF. The entire variable domain, with the rest obtained from reference TRBV7-2 and TRBJ2-1, is as follows: GAGVSQSPSNKVTEKGKDVELRCDPISGHTALYWYRQSLGQGLEFLIYFQGNSAPDKSGLPSDRFSAERTGGSVSTLTIQRTQQEDSAVYLCASSLAGPRNEQFFGPGTRLTVL.

CDR3 sequence (DNA): TGTGCCAGCAGTTATGTGGGGGACAGTGAAGCTTTCTTT. Translated: CASSYVGDSEAFF. The V call is TRBV6-5, the J call TRBJ1-1, with 7 nucleotides matching TRBD1. Germline CDR1 and CDR2: MNHEY and SVGAGI. V lost 3 bases to trimming and J lost 7 bases; unmatched junction nucleotides: 5. CDR3 length: 13 residues.

The J gene is TRBJ1-6, the V gene TRBV9; D remains ambiguous. Trimming took off 4 bases at V and 9 bases at J, with 14 bases between the two ends. Germline V CDR1 and CDR2: SGDLS, YYNGEE. The CDR3 contains 14 residues. For the CDR3, the DNA is TGTGCCAGCAGCTCGCGGGATTCCGGTTCACCCCTCCACTTT. It encodes CASSSRDSGSPLHF.

The V call is TRBV5-4, the J call TRBJ1-1; D is possibly TRBD1 (6 bases). The ends were cut back, 4 bases at V and 5 bases at J, with 15 bases in the middle. This CDR3 region has 14 residues. Looked up from germline, CDR1 is SGHNT and CDR2 is YYREEE (reference sequence). The CDR3 sequence is CASSPHTGFTEAFF. In DNA form, the CDR3 reads TGTGCCAGCAGCCCCCACACAGGGTTTACTGAAGCTTTCTTT.

The rearrangement joins TRBV6-1 to TRBJ1-4; 10 bases are a match to TRBD1. This CDR3 has 15 residues. Germline V lookup: CDR1 MNHNS, CDR2 SASEGT. J was trimmed by 10 bases and V by 7 bases; bases with no gene match: 12. CDR3 bases: TGTGCCAGCAAAGGGGTTGGGACAGGGGCAGCAAAACTGTTTTTT. This translates into CASKGVGTGAAKLFF.

V usage is TRBV7-6 and J usage is TRBJ1-6, with unresolved D. The germline CDR1 and CDR2 sequences are SGHVS and FNYEAQ. Deletions cut 2 bases from V and 5 bases from J, with 10 bases between. The CDR3 consists of 15 residues. For the CDR3, the DNA is TGTGCCAGCAGCTTACTTCTTGACAATAATTCACCCCTCCACTTT. Amino acids: CASSLLLDNNSPLHF.

The J gene is TRBJ1-3, the V gene TRBV18; D may be TRBD1 (5 bases). V was cut by 2 bases and J by 4 bases, with 15 bases left in between. CDR1 and CDR2 from the germline V gene are KGHSH and LQKENI. This CDR3 is built from 16 residues. CDR3 sequence: CASSPFDRSEGNTIYF. CDR3 coding DNA: TGTGCCAGCTCACCATTCGACAGATCAGAGGGAAACACCATATATTTT.